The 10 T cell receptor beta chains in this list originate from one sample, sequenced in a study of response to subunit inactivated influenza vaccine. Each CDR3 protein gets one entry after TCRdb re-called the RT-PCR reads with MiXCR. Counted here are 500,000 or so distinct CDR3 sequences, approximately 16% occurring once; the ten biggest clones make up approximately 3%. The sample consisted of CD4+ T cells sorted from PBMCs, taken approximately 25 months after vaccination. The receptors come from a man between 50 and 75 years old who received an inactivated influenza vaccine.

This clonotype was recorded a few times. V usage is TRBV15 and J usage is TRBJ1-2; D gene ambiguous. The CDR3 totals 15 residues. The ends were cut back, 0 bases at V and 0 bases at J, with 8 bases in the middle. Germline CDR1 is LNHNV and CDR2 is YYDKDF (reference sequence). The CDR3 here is CATSRDLETNYGYTF. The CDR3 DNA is TGTGCCACCAGCAGAGATTTAGAAACTAACTATGGCTACACCTTC.

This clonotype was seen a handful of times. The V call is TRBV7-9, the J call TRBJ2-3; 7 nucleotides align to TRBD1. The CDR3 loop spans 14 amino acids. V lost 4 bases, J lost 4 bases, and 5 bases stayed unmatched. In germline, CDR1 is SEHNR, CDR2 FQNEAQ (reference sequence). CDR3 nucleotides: TGTGCCAGCAGCTCGGACAGGCAGTCAGATACGCAGTATTTT. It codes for CASSSDRQSDTQYF.

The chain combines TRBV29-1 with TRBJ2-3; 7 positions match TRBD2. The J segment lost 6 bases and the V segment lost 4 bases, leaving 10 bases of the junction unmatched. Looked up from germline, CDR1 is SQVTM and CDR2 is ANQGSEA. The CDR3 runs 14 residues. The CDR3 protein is CSVVGRGQADTQYF. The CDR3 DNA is TGCAGCGTTGTTGGGAGGGGTCAAGCGGATACGCAGTATTTT.

DNA for the CDR3: TGTGCCAGCAGCCAAGACGGACAAGAGACCCAGTACTTC. It is translated as CASSQDGQETQYF. This chain links TRBV4-2 with TRBJ2-5; no clear D gene. The CDR3 covers 13 residues. The germline gives CDR1 LGHNA, CDR2 YNFKEQ. The V end lost 0 bases, the J end lost 2 bases, and 4 bases lay between the germline ends.

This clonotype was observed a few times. As DNA, the CDR3 is TGTGCCAGCAGCTTAAGGCTAGCGGGCGAAAATGAGCAGTTCTTC. Amino acid sequence: CASSLRLAGENEQFF. The rearrangement joins TRBV7-2 to TRBJ2-1; TRBD2 matches at 8 bases. CDR1 and CDR2 (germline): SGHTA, FQGNSA. The CDR3 runs to 15 residues. With 2 bases clipped from V and 7 bases from J, the junction kept 7 bases outside the gene matches.

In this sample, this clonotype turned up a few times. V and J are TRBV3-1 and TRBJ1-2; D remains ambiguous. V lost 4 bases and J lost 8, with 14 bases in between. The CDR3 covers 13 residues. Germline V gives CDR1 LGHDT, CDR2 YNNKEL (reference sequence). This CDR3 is CASSPRTRGGYTF. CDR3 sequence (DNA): TGTGCCAGCAGCCCCAGGACCCGGGGAGGCTACACCTTC.

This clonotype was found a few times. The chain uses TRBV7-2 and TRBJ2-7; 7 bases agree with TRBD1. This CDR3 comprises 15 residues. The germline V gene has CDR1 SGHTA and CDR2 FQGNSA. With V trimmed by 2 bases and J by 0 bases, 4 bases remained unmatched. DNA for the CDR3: TGTGCCAGCAGCTTATCGGGACAGATCTCCTACGAGCAGTACTTC. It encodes CASSLSGQISYEQYF.

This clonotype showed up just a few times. The CDR3 coding sequence is TGTGCCAGCAGTTACGTTACTCCTAGCACAGATACGCAGTATTTT. This encodes CASSYVTPSTDTQYF. The chain employs TRBV6-5 and TRBJ2-3; no clear D. The V gene's germline CDR1 is MNHEY and CDR2 SVGAGI. CDR3 length: 15 amino acids. The V end was cut by 2 bases, the J end by 0 bases, with 9 bases between.

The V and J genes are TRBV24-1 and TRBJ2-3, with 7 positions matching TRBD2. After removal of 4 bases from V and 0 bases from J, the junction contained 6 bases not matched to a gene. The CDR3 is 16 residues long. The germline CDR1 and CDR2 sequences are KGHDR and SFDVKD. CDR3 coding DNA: TGTGCCACCAGTGACCCCGGGGGGTCAAGCACAGATACGCAGTATTTT. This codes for CATSDPGGSSTDTQYF.

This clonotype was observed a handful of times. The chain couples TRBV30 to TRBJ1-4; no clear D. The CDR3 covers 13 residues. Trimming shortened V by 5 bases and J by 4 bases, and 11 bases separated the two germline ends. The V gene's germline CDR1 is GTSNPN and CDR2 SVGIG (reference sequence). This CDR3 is CAWGSGNNEKLFF. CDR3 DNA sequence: TGTGCCTGGGGGTCCGGGAATAATGAAAAACTGTTTTTT.